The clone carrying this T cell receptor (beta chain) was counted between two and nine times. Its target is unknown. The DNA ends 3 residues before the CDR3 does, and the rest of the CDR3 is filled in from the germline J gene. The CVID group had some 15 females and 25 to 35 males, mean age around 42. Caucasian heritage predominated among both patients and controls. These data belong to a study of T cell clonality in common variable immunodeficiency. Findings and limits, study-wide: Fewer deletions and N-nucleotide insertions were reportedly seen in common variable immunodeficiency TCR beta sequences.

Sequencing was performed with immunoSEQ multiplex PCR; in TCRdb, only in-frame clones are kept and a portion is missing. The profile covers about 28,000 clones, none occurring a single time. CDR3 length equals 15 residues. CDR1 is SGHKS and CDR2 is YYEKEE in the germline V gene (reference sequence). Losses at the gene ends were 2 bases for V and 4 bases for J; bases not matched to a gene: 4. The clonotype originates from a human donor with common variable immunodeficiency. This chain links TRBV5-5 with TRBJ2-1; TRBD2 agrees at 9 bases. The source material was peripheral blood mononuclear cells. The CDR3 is CASSFSGGDYNEQFF. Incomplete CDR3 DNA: TGTGCCAGCAGCTTTAGCGGGGGAGATTACAATGAG.